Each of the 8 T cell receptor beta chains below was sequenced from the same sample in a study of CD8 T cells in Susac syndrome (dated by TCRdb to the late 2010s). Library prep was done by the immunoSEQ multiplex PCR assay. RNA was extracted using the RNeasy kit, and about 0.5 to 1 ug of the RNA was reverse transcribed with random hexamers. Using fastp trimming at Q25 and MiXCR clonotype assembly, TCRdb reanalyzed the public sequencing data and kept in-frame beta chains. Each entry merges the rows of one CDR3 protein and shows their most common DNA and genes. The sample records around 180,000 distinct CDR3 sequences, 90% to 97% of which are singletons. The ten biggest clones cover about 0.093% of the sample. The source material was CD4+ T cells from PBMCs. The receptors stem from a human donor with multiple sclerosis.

CDR3 bases: TGTGCCAGCAGCGCTATAGGGACAGGGTATAATTCACCCCTCCACTTT. Translation: CASSAIGTGYNSPLHF. The rearrangement uses TRBV9 and TRBJ1-6, with 9 bases matching TRBD1. The CDR3 runs to 16 residues. J was trimmed by 4 bases and V by 3 bases; bases with no gene match: 5. Germline CDR1 SGDLS, CDR2 YYNGEE. The variable domain in full, completed from reference TRBV9 and TRBJ1-6, reads DSGVTQTPKHLITATGQRVTLRCSPRSGDLSVYWYQQSLDQGLQFLIQYYNGEERAKGNILERFSAQQFPDLHSELNLSSLELGDSALYFCASSAIGTGYNSPLHFGNGTRLTVT.

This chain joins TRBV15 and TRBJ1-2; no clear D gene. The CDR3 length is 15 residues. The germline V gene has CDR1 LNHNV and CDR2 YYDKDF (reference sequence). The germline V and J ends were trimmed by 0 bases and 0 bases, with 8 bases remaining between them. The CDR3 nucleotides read TGTGCCACCAGCAGAGATAGGGTCCCTAACTATGGCTACACCTTC. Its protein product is CATSRDRVPNYGYTF.

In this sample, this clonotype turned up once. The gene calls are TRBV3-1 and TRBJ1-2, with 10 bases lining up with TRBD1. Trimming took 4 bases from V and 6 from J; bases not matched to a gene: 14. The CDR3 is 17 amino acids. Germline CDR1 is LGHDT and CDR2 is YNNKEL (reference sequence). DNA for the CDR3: TGTGCCAGCAGCCCTGGGACAGGGGCCCACTCGGTCGATGGCTACACCTTC. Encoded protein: CASSPGTGAHSVDGYTF.

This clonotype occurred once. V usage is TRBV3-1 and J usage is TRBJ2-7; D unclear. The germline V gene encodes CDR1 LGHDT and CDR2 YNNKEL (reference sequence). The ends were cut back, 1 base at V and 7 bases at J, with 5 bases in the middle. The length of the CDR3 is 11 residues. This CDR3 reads CASSQVGEQYF. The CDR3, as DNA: TGTGCCAGCAGCCAAGTGGGGGAGCAGTACTTC.

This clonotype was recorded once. The CDR3 DNA sequence: TGCGCCAGCAGTCAATCGGCTTCGGAGTCCGGGGAGCTGTTTTTT. Protein product: CASSQSASESGELFF. The rearrangement joins TRBV23-1 to TRBJ2-2; D is unresolved. TRBV23-1 is reported as an ORF; its role is uncertain. This CDR3 has 15 residues. The V end was cut by 0 bases, the J end by 6 bases, with 11 bases between.

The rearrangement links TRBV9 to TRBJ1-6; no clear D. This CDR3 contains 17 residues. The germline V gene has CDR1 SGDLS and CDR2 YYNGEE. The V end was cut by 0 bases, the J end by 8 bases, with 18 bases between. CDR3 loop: CASSVDPTATGHSPLHF. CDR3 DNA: TGTGCCAGCAGCGTAGACCCGACGGCTACCGGTCATTCACCCCTCCACTTT.

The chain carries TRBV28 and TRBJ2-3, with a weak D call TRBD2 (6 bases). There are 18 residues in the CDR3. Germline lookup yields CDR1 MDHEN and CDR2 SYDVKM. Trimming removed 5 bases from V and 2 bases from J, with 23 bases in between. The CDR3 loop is CASSPRWPLAPITDTQYF. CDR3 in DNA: TGTGCCAGCAGTCCACGATGGCCACTAGCCCCCATCACAGATACGCAGTATTTT. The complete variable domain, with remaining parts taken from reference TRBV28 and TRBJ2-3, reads DVKVTQSSRYLVKRTGEKVFLECVQDMDHENMFWYRQDPGLGLRLIYFSYDVKMKEKGDIPEGYSVSREKKERFSLILESASTNQTSMYLCASSPRWPLAPITDTQYFGPGTRLTVL.

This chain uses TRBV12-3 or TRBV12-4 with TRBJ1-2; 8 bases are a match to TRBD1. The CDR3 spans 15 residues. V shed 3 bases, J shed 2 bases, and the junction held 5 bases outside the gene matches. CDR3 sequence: CASSFPGGGNYGYTF. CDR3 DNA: TGTGCCAGCAGTTTTCCAGGGGGCGGGAACTATGGCTACACCTTC.